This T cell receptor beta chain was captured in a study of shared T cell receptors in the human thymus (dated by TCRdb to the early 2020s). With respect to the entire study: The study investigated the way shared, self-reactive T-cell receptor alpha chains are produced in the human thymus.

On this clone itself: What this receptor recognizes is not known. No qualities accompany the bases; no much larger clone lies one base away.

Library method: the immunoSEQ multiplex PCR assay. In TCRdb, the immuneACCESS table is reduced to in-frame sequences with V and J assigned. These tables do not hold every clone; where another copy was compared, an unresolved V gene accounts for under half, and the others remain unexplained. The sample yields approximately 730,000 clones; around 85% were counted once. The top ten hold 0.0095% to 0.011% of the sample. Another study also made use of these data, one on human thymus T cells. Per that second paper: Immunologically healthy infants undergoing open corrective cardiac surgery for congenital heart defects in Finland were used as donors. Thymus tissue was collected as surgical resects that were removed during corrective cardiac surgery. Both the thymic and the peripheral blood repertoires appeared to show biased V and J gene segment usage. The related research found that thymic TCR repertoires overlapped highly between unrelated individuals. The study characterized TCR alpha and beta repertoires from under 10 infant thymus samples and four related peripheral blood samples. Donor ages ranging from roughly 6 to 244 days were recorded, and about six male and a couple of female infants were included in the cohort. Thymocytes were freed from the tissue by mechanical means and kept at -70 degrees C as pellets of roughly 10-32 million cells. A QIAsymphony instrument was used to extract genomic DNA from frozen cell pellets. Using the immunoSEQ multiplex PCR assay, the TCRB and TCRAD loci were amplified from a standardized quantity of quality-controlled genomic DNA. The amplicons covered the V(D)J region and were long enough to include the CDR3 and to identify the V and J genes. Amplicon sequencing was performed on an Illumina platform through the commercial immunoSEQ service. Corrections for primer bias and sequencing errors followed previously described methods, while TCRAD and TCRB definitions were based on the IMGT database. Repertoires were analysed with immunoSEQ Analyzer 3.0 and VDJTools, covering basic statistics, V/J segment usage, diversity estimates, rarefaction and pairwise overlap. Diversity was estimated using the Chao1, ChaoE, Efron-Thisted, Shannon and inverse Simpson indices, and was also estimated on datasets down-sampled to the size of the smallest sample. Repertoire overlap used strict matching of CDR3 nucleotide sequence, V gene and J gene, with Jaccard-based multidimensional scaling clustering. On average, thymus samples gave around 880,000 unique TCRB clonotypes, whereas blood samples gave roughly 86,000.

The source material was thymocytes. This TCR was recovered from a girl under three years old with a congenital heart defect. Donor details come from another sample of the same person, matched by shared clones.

The DNA is as follows: TGCAGCGGCAAGACAGGTGTTGAGGATGAGCAGTTCTTC. The translation is CSGKTGVEDEQFF. The V gene is TRBV29-1 and the J gene is TRBJ2-1; tentative D gene TRBD1, with 6 bases matching. For CDR1 and CDR2, the germline V gene lists SQVTM and ANQGSEA. Trimming costs V 7 bases and J 8 bases, and their ends lie 18 bases apart. The CDR3 measures 13 amino acids from cysteine to phenylalanine. Left in the record is the CDR3 DNA by itself, 39 bases read in frame from the first base.